This T cell receptor (beta chain) was captured by sequencing in a study of liver allograft versus peripheral blood T cells. In the study overall: Liver transplant recipients had T cell receptor repertoires compared between transplanted liver and peripheral blood.

TCRdb reanalysed the reads using MiXCR and keeps one entry per CDR3 protein. The data show some 2,600 distinct CDR3 sequences, with over 15% seen just once and approximately 24% held by the top ten. The junction had 7 bases not matched to a gene; V was cut back by 6 bases and J by 1 base. This CDR3 comprises 15 residues. Looked up from germline, CDR1 is PRHDT and CDR2 is FYEKMQ (reference sequence). Relative to its sample, this clonotype is medium-sized. What it binds is not known. Whole-study results and caveats: Intragraft T cell receptor repertoires of liver allografts were reportedly distinct from those in peripheral blood.

This sequence originates from a human patient who had a liver transplant. Some T cells may be supplied by the graft donor. The chain couples TRBV13 to TRBJ2-5; 8 bases are shared with TRBD2. DNA for the CDR3: TGTGCCAGCAGGTGGCGGGGGGCCTTCCAAGAGACCCAGTACTTC. As protein: CASRWRGAFQETQYF.